The present entry profiles one TCR beta chain with its context. Clones were sequenced by immunoSEQ multiplex PCR, and TCRdb holds only the in-frame ones, with some missing. Of a few hundred thousand clones in the sample, 90% were seen once. The CDR3 totals 16 residues. Germline V gene sequence: CDR1 LNHDA, CDR2 SQIVND (reference sequence). Trimming removed 4 bases at V and 1 base at J, with 16 bases between. This entry belongs to a study of Ad26.COV2.S vaccination and SARS-CoV-2 variants. For the study at large: Once, or twice with 56 days between doses, Ad26.COV2.S was given intramuscularly.

As to treatment: some 20 received Ad26.COV2.S at low or high dose, single or two shots; 5 received placebo; per-sample allocation not given. Sampling happened 63 days after the first vaccine or placebo injection. This clonotype originated in a person between 18 and 60 years old who received the Ad26.COV2.S COVID-19 vaccine or a placebo. The chain recombines TRBV19 with TRBJ1-1; no clear D gene. The material sequenced was peripheral blood, taken in a trial of Ad26.COV2.S vaccine versus placebo. The CDR3 is CASSNFVGRPNTEAFF. The DNA for the CDR3 is TGTGCCAGTAGTAATTTTGTTGGCAGGCCGAACACTGAAGCTTTCTTT.